The T cell receptor (beta chain) under discussion was sequenced for a study of CD8 T cells in ankylosing spondylitis (dated by TCRdb to about 2017). About the full investigation: The study set out to find disease-linked TCR variants by profiling T cell receptor beta repertoires in ankylosing spondylitis patients and healthy donors. The whole study cohort included 90 to 120 healthy donors and 25 ankylosing spondylitis patients. Peripheral blood was sampled, and synovial fluid was also collected from ankylosing spondylitis patients.

This clonotype turned up a few times. Its target antigen remains unknown. No qualities accompany the bases; no much larger clone lies one base away. CDR1 and CDR2 were assigned from the germline V gene as SGHVS and FQNEAQ. The CDR3 holds 16 amino acids from the cysteine to the phenylalanine. Left in the record is the CDR3 DNA by itself, 48 bases read in frame from the first base. Germline trimming: 5 bases from V, 3 bases from J; junction bases outside gene matches: 9. The sequencing machine was an Illumina HiSeq 2500. Quantitative 5'-RACE with molecular barcodes was used to prepare TCR beta libraries. The paper's processing steps were these. Disease-linked TCR variants were identified with a new computational method built on a probabilistic model of VDJ rearrangement. TCRdb ran its own pipeline on the public reads, namely fastp trimming at Q25 and MiXCR clone calling, and kept in-frame beta chains. For every CDR3 protein sequence, its rows merge into one entry that carries the most common genes and DNA. TCRdb's processing, not the authors' own work, is the source of the V and J calls. The sample data list some 800,000 distinct CDR3 sequences, and 12% of these were observed just once. Together, the top ten hold approximately 0.5% of the sample.

The paper's findings and limits, for the study overall: The disease-linked clones were reported as significantly enriched in matched synovial fluid samples from ankylosing spondylitis patients. The disease-linked clones had a CD8+ phenotype and were found at relatively low frequencies in peripheral blood. Some of the motif variants had been reported before in the synovial fluid and blood of reactive arthritis patients, a finding that suggests common disease-initiation mechanisms. A TCR beta motif of roughly 8 highly homologous amino acid variants appeared characteristic of blood from ankylosing spondylitis patients.

The receptor's source is a male donor with ankylosing spondylitis. The rearranged segments are TRBV7-8 and TRBJ2-3, with 9 bases in between that match TRBD2. The sequencing sample was made of blood, either unsorted or a sorted T cell fraction (not recorded which). In nucleotides, the sequence is TGTGCCAGCAGCGCAAGAGGACTAGCGCTTACAGATACGCAGTATTTT. The encoded protein is CASSARGLALTDTQYF.